The rows below give T cell receptor beta chains drawn from one sample of a study of T cell repertoires in cytomegalovirus infection. Antigens of these TCRs are unknown. Each CDR3 protein gets one entry after TCRdb re-called the reads with MiXCR. The sample yields approximately 910,000 distinct CDR3 sequences, approximately 31% seen once. Sequencing used cultured CD8+ T cells from PBMCs, obtained from culture after CMV antigen stimulation. Receptor source: a human donor in good health (CMV status not recorded). Some clones in this sample may be carry-over from other donors' samples. Each CDR3 is given with its conserved first and last residue. Fields, in order: V gene, D gene, J gene, clone size, CDR3 length, CDR3 protein, CDR3 DNA. A D gene is named only where the DNA matches it firmly. Part of the rows lack a size; the others show once, few, many or a class for expanded clones.

TRBV19	NA	TRBJ1-1	NA	12	CARDNSDTEAFF	TGTGCCAGGGACAACTCGGACACTGAAGCTTTCTTT
TRBV20-1	NA	TRBJ2-7	few	11	CSAREQYEQYF	TGCAGTGCTAGGGAACAGTACGAGCAGTACTTC
TRBV24-1	NA	TRBJ2-5	few	13	CATSETGEETQYF	TGTGCCACCAGTGAAACGGGGGAAGAGACCCAGTACTTC
TRBV7-6	NA	TRBJ2-1	many	16	CASSLEGGASYNEQFF	TGTGCCAGCAGCTTAGAGGGGGGCGCCTCCTACAATGAGCAGTTCTTC
TRBV7-2	NA	TRBJ1-2	few	15	CASSLEAQLVYGYTF	TGTGCCAGCAGCTTAGAAGCACAGCTTGTCTATGGCTACACCTTC
TRBV27	NA	TRBJ1-5	few	13	CASSLSDNQPQHF	TGTGCCAGCAGTTTATCCGACAATCAGCCCCAGCATTTT
TRBV28	TRBD2	TRBJ2-5	few	14	CASSVLAGMETQYF	TGTGCCAGCAGTGTTCTAGCGGGGATGGAGACCCAGTACTTC
TRBV28	NA	TRBJ1-2	few	11	CASGAGYGYTF	TGTGCCAGCGGGGCGGGGTATGGCTACACCTTC
TRBV27	TRBD1	TRBJ1-5	NA	15	CASSPQGESNQPQHF	TGTGCCAGCAGTCCTCAGGGGGAGAGCAATCAGCCCCAGCATTTT
TRBV6-2/TRBV6-3	NA	TRBJ1-2	NA	13	CASSYSSLVGYTF	TGTGCCAGCAGTTACTCGTCTTTGGTGGGCTACACCTTC
TRBV7-2	TRBD2	TRBJ2-7	many	15	CASSLTSGRAYEQYF	TGTGCCAGCAGCTTGACTAGCGGGAGAGCCTACGAGCAGTACTTC
TRBV19	NA	TRBJ1-1	NA	13	CASSMLMNTEAFF	TGTGCCAGTAGTATGCTGATGAACACTGAAGCTTTCTTT
TRBV6-5	TRBD2	TRBJ2-1	NA	16	CASSYFLAGENNEQFF	TGTGCCAGCAGTTATTTCCTAGCGGGGGAAAACAATGAGCAGTTCTTC
TRBV7-9	NA	TRBJ1-2	NA	14	CASSPSGPNYGYTF	TGTGCCAGCAGCCCGTCGGGGCCCAACTATGGCTACACCTTC
TRBV28	NA	TRBJ2-3	NA	15	CASSSPTAWTDTQYF	TGTGCCAGCAGTAGCCCCACGGCTTGGACAGATACGCAGTATTTT
TRBV11-2	NA	TRBJ2-1	NA	12	CASSAQVGEQFF	TGTGCCAGCAGCGCACAGGTCGGTGAGCAGTTCTTC
TRBV4-1	TRBD1	TRBJ1-2	NA	15	CASTYFGTDDYGYTF	TGCGCCAGCACTTACTTTGGGACAGACGACTATGGCTACACCTTC
TRBV7-9	NA	TRBJ1-2	NA	13	CASSSRGARGYTF	TGTGCCAGCAGCTCCCGGGGGGCGCGCGGCTACACCTTC
TRBV6-1	NA	TRBJ2-2	few	15	CASSEAVYSTGELFF	TGTGCCAGCAGTGAAGCCGTATATTCCACCGGGGAGCTGTTTTTT
TRBV12-3/TRBV12-4	TRBD1	TRBJ2-7	few	12	CASQTGSDEQYF	TGTGCCAGTCAGACAGGGAGCGACGAGCAGTACTTC
TRBV7-8	NA	TRBJ1-2	NA	14	CASSPAGTSYGYTF	TGTGCCAGCAGCCCTGCCGGGACGAGCTATGGCTACACCTTC
TRBV14	NA	TRBJ2-5	NA	15	CASSQAATSRETQYF	TGTGCCAGCAGCCAAGCGGCCACCTCTAGGGAGACCCAGTACTTC
TRBV6-5	NA	TRBJ2-5	NA	13	CTSSYFGKETQYF	TGTACCAGCAGTTACTTTGGCAAAGAGACCCAGTACTTC
TRBV5-3	NA	TRBJ1-1	NA	15	CASSEVGYMNTEAFF	TGTGCCAGCAGCGAGGTTGGGTACATGAACACTGAAGCTTTCTTT
TRBV19	NA	TRBJ1-1	many	14	CASTPRGRNTEAFF	TGTGCCAGTACCCCTCGAGGGCGGAACACTGAAGCTTTCTTT
TRBV15	TRBD1	TRBJ2-2	few	16	CATSTNRGISTGELFF	TGTGCCACCAGCACCAACAGGGGGATCAGCACCGGGGAGCTGTTTTTT
TRBV7-2	TRBD1	TRBJ2-2	many	17	CASSLRGPGSIAGELFF	TGTGCCAGCAGCTTAAGGGGGCCAGGGAGTATCGCCGGGGAGCTGTTTTTT
TRBV7-9	NA	TRBJ1-1	few	12	CATLYGNTEAFF	TGTGCCACCCTGTACGGGAACACTGAAGCTTTCTTT
TRBV20-1	NA	TRBJ1-2	once	12	CSASGPTDGYTF	TGCAGTGCTAGCGGTCCTACTGATGGCTACACCTTC
TRBV7-7	TRBD1	TRBJ2-1	NA	16	CASSLTWTGANNEQFF	TGTGCTAGCAGCTTAACTTGGACAGGGGCCAACAATGAGCAGTTCTTC
TRBV15	TRBD2	TRBJ2-1	few	15	CATSKTSGGPDEQFF	TGTGCCACCAGCAAGACTAGCGGGGGGCCCGATGAGCAGTTCTTC
TRBV7-9	NA	TRBJ1-1	few	15	CASRTGGEPNTEAFF	TGTGCCAGCAGAACGGGTGGGGAACCAAATACTGAAGCTTTCTTT
TRBV27	NA	TRBJ1-5	NA	15	CGSSPLPLSNQPQHF	TGTGGCAGCAGTCCTCTCCCCCTCAGCAATCAGCCCCAGCATTTT
TRBV29-1	NA	TRBJ2-7	NA	13	CSATGTIDYEQYF	TGCAGCGCTACAGGGACTATAGACTACGAGCAGTACTTC
TRBV10-3	TRBD2	TRBJ2-1	NA	14	CAINAGGTYNEQFF	TGTGCCATCAACGCGGGGGGCACCTACAATGAGCAGTTCTTC
TRBV6-1	TRBD1	TRBJ1-2	NA	15	CASSYSPRTGDGYTF	TGTGCCAGCAGTTATTCACCCCGGACAGGAGATGGCTACACCTTC
TRBV5-1	NA	TRBJ2-1	NA	12	CASSFVSNEQFF	TGCGCCAGCAGCTTTGTCAGCAATGAGCAGTTCTTC
TRBV7-6	NA	TRBJ2-7	few	12	CASIGDDYEQYF	TGTGCCAGCATCGGGGATGACTACGAGCAGTACTTC
TRBV27	NA	TRBJ1-1	NA	12	CASARQGLEAFF	TGTGCCAGCGCTCGCCAGGGCCTCGAAGCTTTCTTT
TRBV19	NA	TRBJ2-7	few	14	CASSHPGQAYEQYF	TGTGCCAGTAGTCATCCGGGACAAGCCTACGAGCAGTACTTC
TRBV9	TRBD2	TRBJ2-3	NA	16	CASSGVAGGTTDTQYF	TGTGCCAGCAGCGGGGTAGCGGGGGGTACCACAGATACGCAGTATTTT
TRBV4-1	TRBD2	TRBJ2-3	few	18	CASSQDNVASGYTDTQYF	TGCGCCAGCAGCCAAGATAACGTGGCTAGCGGATACACAGATACGCAGTATTTT
TRBV13	NA	TRBJ2-4	NA	11	CASSLTGIQYF	TGTGCCAGCAGCCTAACGGGCATTCAGTACTTC
TRBV5-6	NA	TRBJ2-1	NA	15	CASSSRGSPYEEQFF	TGTGCCAGCAGCTCCAGAGGGTCTCCCTACGAGGAGCAGTTCTTC
TRBV6-2/TRBV6-3	NA	TRBJ1-1	NA	12	CASSYDSLEAFF	TGTGCCAGCAGTTACGACTCACTAGAGGCTTTCTTT
TRBV3-1	NA	TRBJ2-3	NA	13	CASSQAIPDTQYF	TGTGCCAGCAGCCAAGCCATCCCAGATACGCAGTATTTT
TRBV6-2/TRBV6-3	NA	TRBJ2-1	many	12	CASSPWGNEQFF	TGTGCCAGCAGCCCGTGGGGCAATGAGCAGTTCTTC
TRBV7-2	NA	TRBJ2-1	many	17	CASSLDGRQSSYNEQFF	TGTGCCAGCAGCTTAGACGGTCGGCAGAGCTCCTACAATGAGCAGTTCTTC
TRBV4-1	NA	TRBJ1-2	NA	15	CASSQDPDGIEGYTF	TGCGCCAGCAGCCAAGATCCCGACGGGATAGAGGGCTACACCTTC
TRBV5-5	NA	TRBJ2-5	many	14	CASSFPDPQETQYF	TGTGCCAGCAGCTTCCCTGACCCCCAGGAGACCCAGTACTTC
TRBV27	NA	TRBJ1-5	NA	14	CASSLGTPNQPQHF	TGTGCCAGCAGTCTAGGGACACCTAATCAGCCCCAGCATTTT